At least ten counts were recorded for the clone carrying this T cell receptor (beta chain). The antigen is unknown. Germline V gives CDR1 SGHTS, CDR2 YDEGEE. V lost 6 bases and J 2 bases, leaving 10 bases between the germline ends. This CDR3 region has 13 residues. This sample stems from a study of beta chain features in type 1 diabetes. Study observations and caveats: Within the patient group, naive, central memory and Treg TCRB repertoires appeared more similar to each other than within healthy donors.

Every bit of the isolated RNA underwent reverse transcription, so sequencing read expressed TCRB transcripts. Some clones are missing from TCRdb's copy, which holds only in-frame ones; the method was immunoSEQ multiplex PCR. The data hold more than 300,000 clones, with roughly 8% observed a single time. V gene TRBV5-8 combines with J gene TRBJ2-3, with D perhaps assigned TRBD1 or TRBD2 (5 bases each). The origin of this receptor is a woman in her late teens or twenties in good health. Specimen: central memory CD4+ T cells from blood. The chain's CDR3 is CASTGPNTDTQYF. The CDR3 DNA sequence: TGTGCCAGCACGGGACCAAACACAGATACGCAGTATTTT.